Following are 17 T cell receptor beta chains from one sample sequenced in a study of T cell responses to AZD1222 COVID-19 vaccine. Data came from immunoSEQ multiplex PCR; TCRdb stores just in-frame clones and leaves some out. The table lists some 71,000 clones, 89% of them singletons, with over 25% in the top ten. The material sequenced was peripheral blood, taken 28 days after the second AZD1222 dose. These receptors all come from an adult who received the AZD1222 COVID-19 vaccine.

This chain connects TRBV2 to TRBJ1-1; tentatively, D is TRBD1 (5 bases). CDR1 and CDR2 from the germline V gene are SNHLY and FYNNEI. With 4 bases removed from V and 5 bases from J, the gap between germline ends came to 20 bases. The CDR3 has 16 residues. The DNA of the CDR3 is TGTGCCAGCAGTGCCCAGGGACGCCGGACGGGAACTGAAGCTTTCTTT. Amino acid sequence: CASSAQGRRTGTEAFF.

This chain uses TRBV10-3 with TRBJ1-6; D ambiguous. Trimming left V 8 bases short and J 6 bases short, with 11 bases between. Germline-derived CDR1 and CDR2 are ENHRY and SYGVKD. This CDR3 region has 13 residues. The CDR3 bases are TGTGCCATCCAAGCGTTAAGTAATTCACCCCTCCACTTT. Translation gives CAIQALSNSPLHF.

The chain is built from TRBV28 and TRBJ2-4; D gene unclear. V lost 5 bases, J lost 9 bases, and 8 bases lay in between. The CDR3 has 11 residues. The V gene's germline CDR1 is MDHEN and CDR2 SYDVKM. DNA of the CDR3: TGTGCCAGCAGTACCACAAGCATTCAGTACTTC. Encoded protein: CASSTTSIQYF. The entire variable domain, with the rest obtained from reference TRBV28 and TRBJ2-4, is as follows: DVKVTQSSRYLVKRTGEKVFLECVQDMDHENMFWYRQDPGLGLRLIYFSYDVKMKEKGDIPEGYSVSREKKERFSLILESASTNQTSMYLCASSTTSIQYFGAGTRLSVL.

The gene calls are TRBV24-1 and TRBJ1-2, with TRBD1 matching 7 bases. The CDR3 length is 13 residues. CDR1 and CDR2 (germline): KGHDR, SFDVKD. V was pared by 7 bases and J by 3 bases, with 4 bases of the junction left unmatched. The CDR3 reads CATSEGTDYGYTF. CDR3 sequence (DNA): TGTGCCACCAGCGAGGGGACAGACTATGGCTACACCTTC.

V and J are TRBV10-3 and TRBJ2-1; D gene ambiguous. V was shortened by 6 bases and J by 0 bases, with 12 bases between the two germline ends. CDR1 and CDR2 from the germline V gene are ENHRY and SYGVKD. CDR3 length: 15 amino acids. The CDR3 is CAISARSDSYNEQFF. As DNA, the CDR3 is TGTGCCATCAGCGCAAGATCGGACTCCTACAATGAGCAGTTCTTC.

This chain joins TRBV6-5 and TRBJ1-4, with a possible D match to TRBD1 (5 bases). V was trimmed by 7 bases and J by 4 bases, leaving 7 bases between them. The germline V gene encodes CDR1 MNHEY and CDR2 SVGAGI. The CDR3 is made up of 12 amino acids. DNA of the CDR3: TGTGCCAGCATGACAGTTAATGAAAAACTGTTTTTT. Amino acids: CASMTVNEKLFF.

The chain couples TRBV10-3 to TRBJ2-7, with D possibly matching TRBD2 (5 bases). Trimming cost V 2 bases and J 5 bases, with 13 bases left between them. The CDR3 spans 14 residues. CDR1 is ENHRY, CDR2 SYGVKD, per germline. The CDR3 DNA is TGTGCCATCAGTGAGCCCGCCCGGGGTAACGAGCAGTACTTC. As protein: CAISEPARGNEQYF.

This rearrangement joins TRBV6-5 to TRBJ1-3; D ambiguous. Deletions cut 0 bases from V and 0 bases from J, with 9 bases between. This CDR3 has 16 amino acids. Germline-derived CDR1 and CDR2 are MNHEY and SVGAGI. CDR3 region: CASSYSKRTSGNTIYF. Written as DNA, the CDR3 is TGTGCCAGCAGTTACTCTAAAAGGACCTCTGGAAACACCATATATTTT.

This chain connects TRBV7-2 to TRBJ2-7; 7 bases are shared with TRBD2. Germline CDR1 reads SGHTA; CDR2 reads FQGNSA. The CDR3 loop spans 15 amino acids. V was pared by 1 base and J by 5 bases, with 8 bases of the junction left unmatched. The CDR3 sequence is CASSLERREHDEQYF. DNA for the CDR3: TGTGCCAGCAGCTTAGAACGGCGGGAGCACGACGAGCAGTACTTC.

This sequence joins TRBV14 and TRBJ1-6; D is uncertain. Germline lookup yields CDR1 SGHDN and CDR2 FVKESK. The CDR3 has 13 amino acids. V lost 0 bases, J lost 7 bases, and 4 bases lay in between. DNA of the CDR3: TGTGCCAGCAGCCAAGAAAGGAATTCACCCCTCCACTTT. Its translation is CASSQERNSPLHF.

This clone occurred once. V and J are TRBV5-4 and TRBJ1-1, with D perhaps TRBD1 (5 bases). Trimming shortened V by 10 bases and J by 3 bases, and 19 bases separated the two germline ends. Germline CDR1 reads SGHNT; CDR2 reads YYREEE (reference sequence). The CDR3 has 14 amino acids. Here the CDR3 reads CAASPQGTDTEAFF. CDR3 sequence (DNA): TGTGCCGCATCCCCCCAGGGAACGGACACTGAAGCTTTCTTT.

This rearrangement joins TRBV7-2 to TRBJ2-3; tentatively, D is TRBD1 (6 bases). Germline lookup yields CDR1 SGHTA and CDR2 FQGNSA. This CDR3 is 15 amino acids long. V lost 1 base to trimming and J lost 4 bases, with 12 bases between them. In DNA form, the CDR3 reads TGTGCCAGCAGCTTAGGGGCAGGGGCATCAGATACGCAGTATTTT. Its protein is CASSLGAGASDTQYF.

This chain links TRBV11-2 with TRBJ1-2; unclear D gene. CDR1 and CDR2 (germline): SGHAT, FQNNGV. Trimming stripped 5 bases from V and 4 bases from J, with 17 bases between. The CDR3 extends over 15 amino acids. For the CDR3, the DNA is TGTGCCAGCAGCCCGGGTCAGCAAAGTGGCTATGGCTACACCTTC. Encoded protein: CASSPGQQSGYGYTF.

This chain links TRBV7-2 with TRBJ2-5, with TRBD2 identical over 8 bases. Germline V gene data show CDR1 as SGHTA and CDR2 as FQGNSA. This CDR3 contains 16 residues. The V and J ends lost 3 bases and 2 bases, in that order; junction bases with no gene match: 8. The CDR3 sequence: CASSLNVAGGQETQYF. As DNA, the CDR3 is TGTGCCAGCAGCTTGAATGTGGCGGGAGGACAAGAGACCCAGTACTTC.

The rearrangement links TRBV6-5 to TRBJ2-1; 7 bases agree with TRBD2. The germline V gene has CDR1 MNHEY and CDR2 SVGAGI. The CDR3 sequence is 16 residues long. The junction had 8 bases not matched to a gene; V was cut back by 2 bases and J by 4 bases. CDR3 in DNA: TGTGCCAGCAGTTACCTAGCGGTACAAGCTTACAATGAGCAGTTCTTC. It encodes CASSYLAVQAYNEQFF.

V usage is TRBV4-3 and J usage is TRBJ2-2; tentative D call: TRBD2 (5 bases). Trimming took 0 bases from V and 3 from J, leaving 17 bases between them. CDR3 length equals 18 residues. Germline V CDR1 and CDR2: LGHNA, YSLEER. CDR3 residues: CASSQDWSGYTDTGELFF. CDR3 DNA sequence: TGCGCCAGCAGCCAAGATTGGTCGGGGTACACGGACACCGGGGAGCTGTTTTTT.

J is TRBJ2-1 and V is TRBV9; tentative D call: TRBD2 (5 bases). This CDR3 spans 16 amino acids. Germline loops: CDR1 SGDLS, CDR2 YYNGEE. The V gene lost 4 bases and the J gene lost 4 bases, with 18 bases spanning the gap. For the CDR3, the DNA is TGTGCCAGCAGCCCCTGGAGTGTGGGAGCTTACAATGAGCAGTTCTTC. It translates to CASSPWSVGAYNEQFF.